The source of this TCR beta chain is a study of shared clonotypes between healthy human individuals. Study-level background: Donor ages ranged 18 to 49 years: a couple of women, three men.

The method was immunoSEQ multiplex PCR; TCRdb's version includes in-frame clones alone and lacks a portion of them. The sample includes about 110,000 clones, 55% to 70% of them seen just once. Deletions cut 0 bases from V and 0 bases from J, with 6 bases between. This CDR3 is built from 14 residues. Germline values: CDR1 SGHTA, CDR2 FQGTGA. Study-wide results and caveats: Among non-shared clonotypes, generation probabilities were lower than among those shared by all four donors. The rarefaction results pointed to incomplete sorted-subset sequencing despite large depth.

The table lists this clone with a few counts. The antigen remains undetermined. J is TRBJ2-7 and V is TRBV7-3; TRBD2 is a possible D gene (5 bases). Specimen: memory CD8+ T cells sorted from blood. Specified subset: CD45RO+ cells pooled with CCR7-negative TemRA cells. This sequence was found in a woman in her twenties or thirties in good health. DNA for the CDR3: TGTGCCAGCAGCTTAACGGGGAGCTCCTACGAGCAGTACTTC. Translating it yields CASSLTGSSYEQYF.